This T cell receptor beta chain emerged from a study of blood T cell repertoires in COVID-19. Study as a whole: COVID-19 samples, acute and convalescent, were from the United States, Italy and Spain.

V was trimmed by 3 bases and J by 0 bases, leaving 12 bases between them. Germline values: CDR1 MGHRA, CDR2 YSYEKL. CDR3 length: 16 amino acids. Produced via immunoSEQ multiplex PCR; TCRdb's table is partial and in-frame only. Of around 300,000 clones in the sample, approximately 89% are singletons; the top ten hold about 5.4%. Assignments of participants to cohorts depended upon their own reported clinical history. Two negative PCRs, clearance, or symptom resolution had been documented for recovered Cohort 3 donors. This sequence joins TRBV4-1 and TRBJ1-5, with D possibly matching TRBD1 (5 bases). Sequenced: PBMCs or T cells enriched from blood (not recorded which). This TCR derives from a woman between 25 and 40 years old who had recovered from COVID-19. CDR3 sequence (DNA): TGCGCCAGCAGCCAGGGAGGGGACTATAGCAATCAGCCCCAGCATTTT. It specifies CASSQGGDYSNQPQHF.